This TCR beta chain stems from a study of shared clonotypes between healthy human individuals. On the study more broadly: The donors, two women and a few men, were aged 18 to 49.

CD45RO-negative, CCR7-selected cells formed the naive CD8 fraction, which excluded terminally differentiated effector memory CD45RA+ cells. Participating donors were healthy, HIV-negative adults free of recent acute infections or vaccinations. A remark on this clone: Its antigen is unknown. The sample carries other DNA sequences with the same CDR3.

Several immunoSEQ plates received, in even portions, the genomic DNA of each subset. The method was immunoSEQ multiplex PCR; TCRdb's version includes in-frame clones alone and lacks a portion of them. The sample yields roughly 890,000 clones, around 92% seen once. Findings of the study overall: About 5% was the fraction of naive CD4 clonotypes found shared across a few donors.

V was trimmed by 6 bases and J by 2 bases, leaving 7 bases between them. Germline CDR1 SEHNR, CDR2 FQNEAQ (reference sequence). This CDR3 comprises 12 residues. This sequence was found in a man aged 30 to 39 in good health. The specimen was naive CD8+ T cells sorted from blood. V and J are TRBV7-9 and TRBJ1-1; D not certain. CDR3 coding DNA: TGTGCCAGCAGTCTCGACAACACTGAAGCTTTCTTT. This encodes CASSLDNTEAFF.